This entry lists 9 T cell receptor beta chains sequenced from one sample in a study of T cells in localized non-small cell lung cancer. Data came from immunoSEQ multiplex PCR; TCRdb stores just in-frame clones and leaves some out. The sample records some 30,000 clones, approximately 91% being singletons. Specimen: PBMCs, collected before any cancer treatment. These TCRs come from a man aged 40 to 70 with stage II lung adenocarcinoma.

CDR3 sequence reads: CASSTGRSYNEQFF. The DNA of the CDR3 is TGTGCCAGTAGCACGGGCCGGAGCTACAATGAGCAGTTCTTC. The chain links TRBV19 to TRBJ2-1; the D is unclear. The germline CDR1 and CDR2 sequences are LNHDA and SQIVND (reference sequence). The CDR3 consists of 14 residues. V lost 6 bases to trimming and J lost 3 bases, with 12 bases between them.

This chain joins TRBV6-5 and TRBJ1-1; no firm D call. Per the germline V gene, CDR1 is MNHEY and CDR2 is SVGAGI. Trimming left V 0 bases short and J 11 bases short, with 10 bases between. The CDR3 length is 12 residues. The CDR3 loop is CASSYSKSRAFF. The CDR3, as DNA: TGTGCCAGCAGTTACTCGAAATCCAGGGCTTTCTTT.

The chain carries TRBV5-1 and TRBJ1-1; TRBD1 is a possible D gene (6 bases). This CDR3 region has 14 residues. Trimming stripped 4 bases from V and 2 bases from J, with 12 bases between. In germline, CDR1 is SGHRS, CDR2 YFSETQ. CDR3 sequence (DNA): TGCGCCAGCAGCGGACGGACAGCAAACACTGAAGCTTTCTTT. It codes for CASSGRTANTEAFF.

The V and J genes are TRBV11-2 and TRBJ2-1; no clear D. CDR1 and CDR2 from the germline V gene are SGHAT and FQNNGV. V lost 2 bases and J 0 bases, leaving 11 bases between the germline ends. The CDR3 totals 16 residues. The CDR3 here is CASSLSLPSSYNEQFF. The CDR3 bases are TGTGCCAGCAGCTTATCACTCCCCAGCTCCTACAATGAGCAGTTCTTC.

The chain is built from TRBV30 and TRBJ2-5; the D call may be TRBD1 or TRBD2 (5 bases each). The CDR3 sequence is 12 residues long. Deletions cut 1 base from V and 3 bases from J, with 6 bases between. Germline CDR1 reads GTSNPN; CDR2 reads SVGIG (reference sequence). CDR3 protein: CAWSGDEETQYF. The CDR3 bases are TGTGCCTGGAGTGGGGACGAAGAGACCCAGTACTTC. The whole variable domain, remainder taken from reference TRBV30 and TRBJ2-5, is SQTIHQWPATLVQPVGSPLSLECTVEGTSNPNLYWYRQAAGRGLQLLFYSVGIGQISSEVPQNLSASRPQDRQFILSSKKLLLSDSGFYLCAWSGDEETQYFGPGTRLLVL.

The chain combines TRBV7-9 with TRBJ2-1, with TRBD2 identical over 9 bases. CDR1 is SEHNR and CDR2 is FQNEAQ in the germline V gene (reference sequence). This CDR3 spans 18 amino acids. Losses at the gene ends were 5 bases for V and 1 base for J; bases not matched to a gene: 12. CDR3 protein: CASSRARPSGISYNEQFF. In DNA, the CDR3 is TGTGCCAGCAGCCGAGCCCGGCCTAGCGGGATTTCCTACAATGAGCAGTTCTTC.

The chain is built from TRBV2 and TRBJ1-2; 9 bases are a match to TRBD1. The J segment lost 8 bases and the V segment lost 6 bases, leaving 4 bases of the junction unmatched. Germline V gene data show CDR1 as SNHLY and CDR2 as FYNNEI. The CDR3 length is 12 residues. DNA of the CDR3: TGTGCCAGCAGAAGGACAGGGGAAGGCTACACCTTC. Protein: CASRRTGEGYTF.

J is TRBJ2-2 and V is TRBV6-6; D remains unclear. Germline V gene sequence: CDR1 MNHNY, CDR2 SVGAGI (reference sequence). The CDR3 length is 14 residues. The V and J ends lost 7 bases and 3 bases respectively, with 12 bases between them. The CDR3 region is CASKERSYTGELFF. The CDR3 bases are TGTGCCAGCAAGGAAAGGTCCTACACCGGGGAGCTGTTTTTT.

This sequence joins TRBV9 and TRBJ2-1, with unresolved D. The CDR3 covers 17 residues. V was trimmed by 0 bases and J by 0 bases, leaving 13 bases between them. The germline gives CDR1 SGDLS, CDR2 YYNGEE. The CDR3 DNA reads as TGTGCCAGCAGCGTAGATCCTAGTGCGAGCTCCTACAATGAGCAGTTCTTC. Amino acids: CASSVDPSASSYNEQFF.